The rows below give T cell receptor beta chains drawn from one sample of a study of OX40 agonist ivuxolimab in advanced cancers. Measured with immunoSEQ multiplex PCR; TCRdb has only the in-frame clones, and not every one. This table has 55,000 to 65,000 clones, less than 95% appearing once. The specimen comprised CD4+ or CD8+ T cells sorted from blood, sampled in a trial of the OX40 agonist ivuxolimab. The receptors come from an adult with an advanced solid tumor such as melanoma, head and neck, liver or kidney cancer. Each CDR3 is given with its conserved first and last residue. A D gene is named only where the DNA matches it firmly.

>TRBV5-4|TRBJ2-3|.
CASSPPPGLNTDTQYF
TGTGCCAGCAGCCCTCCACCGGGTCTTAACACAGATACGCAGTATTTT
>TRBV30|TRBJ2-1|TRBD2
CAWLELAGGVWFF
TGTGCCTGGTTAGAACTAGCGGGAGGGGTGTGGTTCTTC
>TRBV18|TRBJ2-3|TRBD1
CASSAGQGIADTQYF
TGTGCCAGCTCAGCTGGACAGGGGATCGCAGATACGCAGTATTTT
>TRBV25-1|TRBJ1-2|.
CASSPQGLMGYTF
TGTGCCAGCAGTCCCCAGGGACTAATGGGTTACACCTTC
>TRBV9|TRBJ1-5|.
CASSVAPDSNQPQHF
TGTGCCAGCAGCGTAGCTCCGGACAGCAATCAGCCCCAGCATTTT
>TRBV6-5|TRBJ1-1|.
CASRGWGNTEAFF
TGTGCCAGCAGAGGGTGGGGGAACACTGAAGCTTTCTTT
>TRBV18|TRBJ2-1|.
CASSPPILDEQFF
TGTGCCAGCTCACCACCAATATTGGATGAGCAGTTCTTC
>TRBV5-1|TRBJ2-3|.
CASSLGDLRTDTQYF
TGCGCCAGCAGCTTGGGGGACTTACGCACAGATACGCAGTATTTT
>TRBV7-9|TRBJ2-3|.
CASSLGDRGSVQSDTQYF
TGTGCCAGCAGCTTAGGGGACCGAGGTAGCGTTCAGTCAGATACGCAGTATTTT
>TRBV18|TRBJ2-3|TRBD1
CASSPTGVPTDTQYF
TGTGCCAGCTCTCCAACAGGGGTTCCCACAGATACGCAGTATTTT
>TRBV27|TRBJ2-7|TRBD2
CATAPGTSRYEQYF
TGTGCCACAGCCCCCGGGACTAGCAGATACGAGCAGTACTTC
>TRBV4-3|TRBJ1-2|TRBD1
CASSQAGQHRYGYTF
TGCGCCAGCAGCCAAGCGGGACAGCATCGCTATGGCTACACCTTC
>TRBV9|TRBJ2-1|TRBD1
CASSANRGSYNEQFF
TGTGCCAGCAGCGCGAACAGGGGATCCTACAATGAGCAGTTCTTC
>TRBV30|TRBJ1-4|.
CACNSATNEKLFF
TGTGCCTGTAACAGCGCAACTAATGAAAAACTGTTTTTT
>TRBV5-1|TRBJ1-1|.
CASSLDGDARAFF
TGCGCCAGCAGCTTGGATGGGGACGCACGAGCTTTCTTT
>TRBV16|TRBJ1-2|TRBD1
CASSPDRSYGYTF
TGTGCCAGCAGCCCGGACAGGAGCTATGGCTACACCTTC
>TRBV19|TRBJ2-7|TRBD2
CASRPAPLAGKPYEQYF
TGTGCCAGTAGACCCGCTCCACTAGCGGGTAAGCCCTACGAGCAGTACTTC
>TRBV11-2|TRBJ2-2|TRBD1
CASSRDRGAQGGELFF
TGTGCCAGCAGCCGGGACAGGGGCGCGCAAGGCGGGGAGCTGTTTTTT
>TRBV27|TRBJ2-7|.
CASSLKGSIQYF
TGTGCCAGCAGTTTAAAGGGGTCTATTCAGTACTTC
>TRBV11-2|TRBJ1-1|.
CASSLSGRVGTEAFF
TGTGCCAGCAGCTTAAGTGGGAGGGTAGGCACTGAAGCTTTCTTT
>TRBV7-7|TRBJ2-5|TRBD2
CASSRAGGRETQYF
TGTGCCAGCAGTAGAGCGGGAGGCCGTGAGACCCAGTACTTC
>TRBV10-3|TRBJ2-5|.
CAISETSRGETQYF
TGTGCCATCAGTGAGACTTCCAGGGGAGAGACCCAGTACTTC
>TRBV7-2|TRBJ2-3|TRBD1
CASSGQGRSTDTQYF
TGTGCCAGCAGCGGACAGGGTAGGAGCACAGATACGCAGTATTTT
>TRBV5-4|TRBJ2-7|TRBD1
CASSPGQGARVQYF
TGTGCCAGCAGCCCGGGACAGGGGGCGCGTGTGCAGTACTTC
>TRBV7-9|TRBJ2-3|.
CASSLSGSSTDTQYF
TGTGCCAGCAGCTTATCTGGGTCTAGCACAGATACGCAGTATTTT
>TRBV10-3|TRBJ2-3|.
CAISFSLGSTTDTQYF
TGTGCCATCAGTTTCAGCCTAGGTAGCACCACAGATACGCAGTATTTT